Below, 9 T cell receptor beta chains from the same sample are listed, as sequenced in a study of vaccination and CD4 T cells after COVID-19. Sequencing of cultured CD4+ T cell DNA used the Oncomine TCR Beta short-read assay. TCRdb fed the PCR reads into MiXCR, producing one record per CDR3 protein. The profile shows more than 15,000 distinct CDR3 sequences, around 44% of them singletons. The antigens for these receptors are not known. Treatment denoted: roughly 10-day PBMC culture with coronavirus spike peptide pools or control peptides (ViraFEST assay). Specimen: CD4+ T cells from blood, cultured in vitro. The receptors derive from a human donor who had recovered from COVID-19.

Only a few counts were recorded for this clonotype. The CDR3 DNA reads TGTGCCAGCAGCCTTGGACAGGCGTCGGGCACCGGGGAGCTGTTTTTT. Translated, it gives CASSLGQASGTGELFF. The genes are TRBV7-2 and TRBJ2-2; 7 bases agree with TRBD1. The germline CDR1 and CDR2 sequences are SGHTA and FQGNSA. The CDR3 totals 16 residues. V shed 5 bases and J 4 bases; nucleotides not matched to a gene: 10.

This chain links TRBV7-9 with TRBJ2-5; D might be TRBD2 (6 bases). The germline V gene has CDR1 SEHNR and CDR2 FQNEAQ (reference sequence). The CDR3 totals 14 residues. Deletions cut 5 bases from V and 1 base from J, with 11 bases between. Here the CDR3 reads CASSRLGGQETQYF. CDR3 sequence (DNA): TGTGCCAGCAGCCGATTGGGGGGCCAAGAGACCCAGTACTTC. The full variable domain, with the rest looked up from reference TRBV7-9 and TRBJ2-5, is DTGVSQNPRHKITKRGQNVTFRCDPISEHNRLYWYRQTLGQGPEFLTYFQNEAQLEKSRLLSDRFSAERPKGSFSTLEIQRTEQGDSAMYLCASSRLGGQETQYFGPGTRLLVL.

This clonotype was recorded only once. J is TRBJ2-4 and V is TRBV2, with 9 bases lining up with TRBD1. The CDR3 consists of 17 residues. Per the germline V gene, CDR1 is SNHLY and CDR2 is FYNNEI. The V segment lost 6 bases and the J segment 0 bases; nucleotides outside the gene matches: 9. The CDR3: CASRGLQGARAKNIQYF. The CDR3 nucleotides read TGTGCCAGCAGGGGTTTACAGGGGGCGCGAGCCAAAAACATTCAGTACTTC.

This CDR3 is CASSLVGYSSGNTIYF. CDR3 DNA: TGTGCCAGCAGCTTAGTTGGGTACTCCTCTGGAAACACCATATATTTT. The V and J genes are TRBV7-6 and TRBJ1-3, with no clear D. The CDR3 is 16 residues long. Germline CDR1 and CDR2: SGHVS and FNYEAQ. The germline V and J ends were trimmed by 1 base and 0 bases, with 10 bases remaining between them.

This clonotype was found a few times. This CDR3 is CASSLLSAWRTDTQYF. The CDR3 nucleotides read TGTGCCAGCAGTTTATTGTCCGCTTGGCGCACAGATACGCAGTATTTT. V usage is TRBV28 and J usage is TRBJ2-3, with D unclear. The germline gives CDR1 MDHEN, CDR2 SYDVKM. Trimming removed 1 base from V and 1 base from J, with 12 bases in between. There are 16 residues in the CDR3.

This clonotype was seen a few times. The J gene is TRBJ2-7, the V gene TRBV5-1; D might be TRBD1 (7 bases). The CDR3 is 15 residues long. CDR1 is SGHRS, CDR2 YFSETQ, per germline. With 6 bases removed from V and 6 bases from J, the gap between germline ends came to 22 bases. The CDR3 reads CASTPQGGPLTEQYF. CDR3 bases: TGCGCCAGCACCCCCCAGGGGGGCCCTCTGACCGAGCAGTACTTC.

This clonotype was counted only a few times. This chain links TRBV15 with TRBJ2-1; D perhaps matches TRBD2 (6 bases). Germline CDR1 and CDR2: LNHNV and YYDKDF (reference sequence). Between the trimmed V and J ends, which lost 0 bases and 1 base, there was a span of 7 bases. The CDR3 loop spans 15 amino acids. This chain's CDR3 is CATSRDAGSYNEQFF. The CDR3 nucleotides are TGTGCCACCAGCAGAGACGCGGGATCCTACAATGAGCAGTTCTTC.

The rearrangement uses TRBV11-1 and TRBJ2-3, with 11 bases identical to TRBD2. With 4 bases clipped from V and 2 bases from J, the junction kept 5 bases outside the gene matches. Germline V CDR1 and CDR2: SGHAT, FQDESV (reference sequence). The CDR3 covers 16 residues. The CDR3 protein is CASSSGTSGPTDTQYF. As DNA, the CDR3 is TGTGCCAGCAGCTCCGGGACTAGCGGACCCACAGATACGCAGTATTTT.

This clonotype was counted only a few times. Here the CDR3 reads CASGEAGQGWNGYTF. In DNA, the CDR3 is TGTGCCAGCGGGGAGGCGGGACAGGGCTGGAATGGCTACACCTTC. The chain uses TRBV5-6 and TRBJ1-2; the match to TRBD1 covers 9 bases. The CDR3 is 15 amino acids. Germline values: CDR1 SGHDT, CDR2 YYEEEE. Unmatched junction bases numbered 13, after V lost 7 bases and J lost 6 bases.